This T cell receptor (beta chain) was documented in a study of blood T cell repertoires in COVID-19. Original handling: Researchers report that nucleated cell counts were estimated from reference gene primer amplification. The data were produced by immunoSEQ multiplex PCR, yet TCRdb's version contains in-frame clones alone and is incomplete. The V and J calls and clone size are taken from that table; D and trimming were inferred from the DNA. This sample has more than 45,000 clones; approximately 84% occur once, and the top ten carry about 8.8%. The CDR3 covers 15 residues. The germline gives CDR1 SGHTA, CDR2 FQGNSA. V lost 4 bases and J lost 1, with 11 bases in between. Seattle's enrolled individuals joined amid active infection and were then monitored longitudinally.

The chain links TRBV7-2 to TRBJ2-1, with D possibly being TRBD2 (5 bases). The sequenced material came from peripheral blood. The receptor was isolated from a man of 80 years or more with COVID-19, enrolled during active disease. The CDR3 protein is CASSSTSPSYNEQFF. The CDR3 region has the DNA TGTGCCAGCAGCTCTACTAGTCCTTCCTACAATGAGCAGTTCTTC.